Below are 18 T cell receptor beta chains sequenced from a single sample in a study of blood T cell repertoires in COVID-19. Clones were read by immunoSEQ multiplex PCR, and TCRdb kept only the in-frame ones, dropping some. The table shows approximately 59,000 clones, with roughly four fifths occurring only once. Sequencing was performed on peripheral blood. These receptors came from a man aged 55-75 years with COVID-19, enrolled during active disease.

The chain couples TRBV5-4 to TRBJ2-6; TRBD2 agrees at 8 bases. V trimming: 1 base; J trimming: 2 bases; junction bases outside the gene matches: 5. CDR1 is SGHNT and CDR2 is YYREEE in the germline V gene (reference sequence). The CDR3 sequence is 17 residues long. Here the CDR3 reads CASSLSIAGTGANVLTF. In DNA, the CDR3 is TGTGCCAGCAGCTTGAGCATAGCGGGAACTGGGGCCAACGTCCTGACTTTC.

CDR3 bases: TGTGCCAGCAGCCCGAGCTCCTACAATGAGCAGTTCTTC. Amino acid sequence: CASSPSSYNEQFF. The chain combines TRBV7-2 with TRBJ2-1; D ambiguous. Germline V lookup: CDR1 SGHTA, CDR2 FQGNSA. Trimming took off 5 bases at V and 0 bases at J, with 5 bases between the two ends. The CDR3 totals 13 residues. The whole variable domain, filled in from reference TRBV7-2 and TRBJ2-1, reads GAGVSQSPSNKVTEKGKDVELRCDPISGHTALYWYRQSLGQGLEFLIYFQGNSAPDKSGLPSDRFSAERTGGSVSTLTIQRTQQEDSAVYLCASSPSSYNEQFFGPGTRLTVL.

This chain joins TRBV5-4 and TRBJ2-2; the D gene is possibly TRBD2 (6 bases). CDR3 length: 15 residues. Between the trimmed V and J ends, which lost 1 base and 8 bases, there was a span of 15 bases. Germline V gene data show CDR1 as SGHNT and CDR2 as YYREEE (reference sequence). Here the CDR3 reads CASSLSLTGGGELFF. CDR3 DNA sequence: TGTGCCAGCAGCTTGAGTCTAACCGGGGGAGGGGAGCTGTTTTTT.

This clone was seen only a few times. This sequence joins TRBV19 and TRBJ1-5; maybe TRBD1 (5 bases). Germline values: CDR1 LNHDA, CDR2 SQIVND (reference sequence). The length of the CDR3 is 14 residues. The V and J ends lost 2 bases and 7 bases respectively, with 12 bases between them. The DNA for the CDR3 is TGTGCCAGTAGTATACCAGGGTCCCAACAGCCCCAGCATTTT. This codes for CASSIPGSQQPQHF.

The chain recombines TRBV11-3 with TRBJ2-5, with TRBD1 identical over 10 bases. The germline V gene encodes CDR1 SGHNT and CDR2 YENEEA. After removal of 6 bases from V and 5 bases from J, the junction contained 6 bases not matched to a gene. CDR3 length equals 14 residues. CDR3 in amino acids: CASSSKDRGETQYF. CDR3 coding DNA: TGTGCCAGCAGTTCTAAGGACAGGGGGGAGACCCAGTACTTC.

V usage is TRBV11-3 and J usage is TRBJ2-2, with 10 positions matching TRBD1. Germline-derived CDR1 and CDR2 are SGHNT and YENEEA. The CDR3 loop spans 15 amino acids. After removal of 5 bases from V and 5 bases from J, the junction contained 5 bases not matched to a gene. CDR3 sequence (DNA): TGTGCCAGCAGCGCTAGACAGGGGGCGACCGGGGAGCTGTTTTTT. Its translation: CASSARQGATGELFF.

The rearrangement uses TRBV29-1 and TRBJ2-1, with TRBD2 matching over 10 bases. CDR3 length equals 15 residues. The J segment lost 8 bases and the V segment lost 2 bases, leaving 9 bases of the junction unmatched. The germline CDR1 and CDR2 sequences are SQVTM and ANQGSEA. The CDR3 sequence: CSVESSSGSRDEQFF. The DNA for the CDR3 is TGCAGCGTTGAATCTTCTAGCGGGAGTAGGGATGAGCAGTTCTTC.

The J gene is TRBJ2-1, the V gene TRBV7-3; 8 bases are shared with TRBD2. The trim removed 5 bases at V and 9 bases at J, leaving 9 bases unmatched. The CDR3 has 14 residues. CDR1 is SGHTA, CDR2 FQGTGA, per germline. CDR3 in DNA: TGTGCCAGCAGCCCCGTCCGGGAGGGTGGTGAGCAGTTCTTC. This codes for CASSPVREGGEQFF.

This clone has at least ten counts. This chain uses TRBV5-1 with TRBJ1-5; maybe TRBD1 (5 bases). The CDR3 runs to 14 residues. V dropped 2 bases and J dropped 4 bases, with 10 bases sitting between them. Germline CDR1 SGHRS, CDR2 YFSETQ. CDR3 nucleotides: TGCGCCAGCAGCTTAGACAGCGCTAATCAGCCCCAGCATTTT. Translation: CASSLDSANQPQHF.

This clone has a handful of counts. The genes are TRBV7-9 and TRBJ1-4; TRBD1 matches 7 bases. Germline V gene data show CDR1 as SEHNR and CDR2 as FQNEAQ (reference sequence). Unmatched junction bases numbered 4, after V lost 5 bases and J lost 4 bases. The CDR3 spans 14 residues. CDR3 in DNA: TGTGCCAGCAGCGCGGGACAGCATAATGAAAAACTGTTTTTT. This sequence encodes CASSAGQHNEKLFF.

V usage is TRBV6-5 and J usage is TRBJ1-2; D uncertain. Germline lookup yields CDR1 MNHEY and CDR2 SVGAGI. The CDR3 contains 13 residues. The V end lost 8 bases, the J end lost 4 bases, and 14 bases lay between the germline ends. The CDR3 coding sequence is TGTGCCAGCCTCAAGGAGTATGCCTATGGCTACACCTTC. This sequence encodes CASLKEYAYGYTF.

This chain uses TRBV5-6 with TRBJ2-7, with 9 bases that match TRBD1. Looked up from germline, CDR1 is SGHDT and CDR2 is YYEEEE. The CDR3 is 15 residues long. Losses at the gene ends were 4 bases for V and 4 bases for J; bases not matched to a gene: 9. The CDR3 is CASSPLGQGKYEQYF. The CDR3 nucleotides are TGTGCCAGCAGCCCACTGGGACAGGGAAAATACGAGCAGTACTTC.

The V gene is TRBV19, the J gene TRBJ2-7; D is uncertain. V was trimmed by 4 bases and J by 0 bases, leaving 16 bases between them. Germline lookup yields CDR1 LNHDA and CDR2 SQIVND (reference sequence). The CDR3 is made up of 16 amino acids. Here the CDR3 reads CASSKQQSLSSYEQYF. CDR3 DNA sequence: TGTGCCAGTAGTAAGCAACAGAGCCTCAGCTCCTACGAGCAGTACTTC.

The CDR3 is CASSHTTPSWTGELFF. DNA for the CDR3: TGCGCCAGCAGCCACACAACACCTTCTTGGACCGGGGAGCTGTTTTTT. The chain combines TRBV5-1 with TRBJ2-2; D ambiguous. CDR1 is SGHRS and CDR2 is YFSETQ in the germline V gene. The CDR3 consists of 16 residues. The ends were cut back, 4 bases at V and 5 bases at J, with 18 bases in the middle.

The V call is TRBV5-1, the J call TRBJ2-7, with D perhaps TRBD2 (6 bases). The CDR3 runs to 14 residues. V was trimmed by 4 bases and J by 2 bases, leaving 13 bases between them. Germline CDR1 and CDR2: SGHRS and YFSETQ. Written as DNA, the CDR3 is TGCGCCAGCAGCGTTAGCGGAGGGGCCTACGAGCAGTACTTC. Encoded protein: CASSVSGGAYEQYF. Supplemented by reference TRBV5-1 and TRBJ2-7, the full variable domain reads KAGVTQTPRYLIKTRGQQVTLSCSPISGHRSVSWYQQTPGQGLQFLFEYFSETQRNKGNFPGRFSGRQFSNSRSEMNVSTLELGDSALYLCASSVSGGAYEQYFGPGTRLTVT.

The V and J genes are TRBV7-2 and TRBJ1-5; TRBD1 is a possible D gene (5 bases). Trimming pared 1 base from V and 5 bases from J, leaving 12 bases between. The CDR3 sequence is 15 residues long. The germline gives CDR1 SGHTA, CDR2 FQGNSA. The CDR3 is CASSLEFGGYQPQHF. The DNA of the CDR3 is TGTGCCAGCAGCTTAGAATTCGGGGGATATCAGCCCCAGCATTTT.

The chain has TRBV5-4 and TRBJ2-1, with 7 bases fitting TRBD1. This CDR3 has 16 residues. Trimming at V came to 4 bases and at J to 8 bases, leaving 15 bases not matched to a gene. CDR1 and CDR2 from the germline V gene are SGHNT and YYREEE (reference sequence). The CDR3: CASSPAPRLGGHEQFF. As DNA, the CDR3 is TGTGCCAGCAGCCCAGCGCCAAGGCTAGGGGGCCATGAGCAGTTCTTC.

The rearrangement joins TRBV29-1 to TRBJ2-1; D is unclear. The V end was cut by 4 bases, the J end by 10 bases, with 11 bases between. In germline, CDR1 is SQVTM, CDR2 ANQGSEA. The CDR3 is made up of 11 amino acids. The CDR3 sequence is CSVGGAREQFF. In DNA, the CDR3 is TGCAGCGTTGGAGGAGCGAGGGAGCAGTTCTTC.